What follows are 31 T cell receptor beta chains derived from one specimen sequenced in a study of regulatory T cells in long-lasting Graves disease. For TCR beta, libraries came from iRepertoire HTBI primers and Arm-PCR of CDR3 regions. TCRdb recomputed calls from the multiplex PCR reads with MiXCR, one row per CDR3 protein. The sample yields about 240,000 distinct CDR3 sequences, around 20% seen once. Specified time point: newly diagnosed GD, antithyroid drugs for less than 3 months. With RNA extracted from PBMCs as input, the TCR library was made. The specimen was peripheral blood mononuclear cells (PBMCs), collected at new diagnosis, from a patient treated with antithyroid drugs. The receptor set was obtained from a female donor with Graves disease.

This clonotype was recorded at least ten times. DNA of the CDR3: TGTGCCAGCAGCCGACATCCGGCAGGGGCGGGAGAGACCCAGTACTTC. It codes for CASSRHPAGAGETQYF. The chain employs TRBV7-6 and TRBJ2-5; D may be TRBD1 (6 bases). CDR1 and CDR2 (germline): SGHVS, FNYEAQ. V was trimmed by 5 bases and J by 4 bases, leaving 20 bases between them. This CDR3 has 16 amino acids. Full variable domain (rest looked up from reference TRBV7-6 and TRBJ2-5): GAGVSQSPRYKVTKRGQDVALRCDPISGHVSLYWYRQALGQGPEFLTYFNYEAQQDKSGLPNDRFSAERPEGSISTLTIQRTEQRDSAMYRCASSRHPAGAGETQYFGPGTRLLVL.

The V call is TRBV12-3 or TRBV12-4, the J call TRBJ1-5, with TRBD1 identical over 7 bases. This CDR3 has 15 amino acids. V shed 6 bases and J 4 bases; nucleotides not matched to a gene: 9. Written as DNA, the CDR3 is TGTGCCAGCAGACTACGGCAGGGGGAGAATCAGCCCCAGCATTTT. This gives the protein CASRLRQGENQPQHF.

This clonotype has a count of ten or more. The chain joins TRBV2 to TRBJ2-7, with 8 bases fitting TRBD1. Trimming at V came to 3 bases and at J to 6 bases, leaving 4 bases not matched to a gene. Germline CDR1 is SNHLY and CDR2 is FYNNEI. The CDR3 spans 13 residues. The CDR3 reads CASSDTGGGEQYF. The CDR3 DNA follows: TGTGCCAGCAGTGACACAGGGGGTGGCGAGCAGTACTTC.

This clonotype has ten or more counts. This chain uses TRBV4-3 with TRBJ2-7; 9 bases are a match to TRBD1. The CDR3 has 16 residues. Germline CDR1 LGHNA, CDR2 YSLEER. V lost 4 bases and J lost 3; bases outside the gene matches: 10. CDR3 sequence reads: CASSPSTGTGSYEQYF. The DNA of the CDR3 is TGCGCCAGCAGCCCCTCCACCGGGACAGGGAGCTACGAGCAGTACTTC.

The gene calls are TRBV20-1 and TRBJ1-5; no reliable D call. The CDR3 contains 12 residues. CDR1 and CDR2 (germline): DFQATT, SNEGSKA (reference sequence). Trimming shortened V by 1 base and J by 9 bases, and 10 bases separated the two germline ends. In DNA form, the CDR3 reads TGCAGTGCTAGAGGGGGAGGTCGGCCCCAGCATTTT. Translated: CSARGGGRPQHF.

This clonotype was seen at least ten times. J is TRBJ1-2 and V is TRBV4-1; D remains ambiguous. With 0 bases removed from V and 0 bases from J, the gap between germline ends came to 8 bases. The CDR3 totals 15 residues. Looked up from germline, CDR1 is MGHRA and CDR2 is YSYEKL. CDR3 nucleotides: TGCGCCAGCAGCCAAGATCCCGGCTCTAACTATGGCTACACCTTC. Translating it yields CASSQDPGSNYGYTF.

There are many counts of this clonotype. The chain links TRBV7-2 to TRBJ1-2; D is ambiguous. Trimming left V 6 bases short and J 7 bases short, with 9 bases between. CDR3 size: 11 residues. The germline gives CDR1 SGHTA, CDR2 FQGNSA. In nucleotides, the CDR3 is TGTGCCAGCAGTAGGACGATTGGCTACACCTTC. Encoded protein: CASSRTIGYTF. Full variable domain (remainder filled in from reference TRBV7-2 and TRBJ1-2): GAGVSQSPSNKVTEKGKDVELRCDPISGHTALYWYRQSLGQGLEFLIYFQGNSAPDKSGLPSDRFSAERTGGSVSTLTIQRTQQEDSAVYLCASSRTIGYTFGSGTRLTVV.

CDR3 amino acids: CASSLGETGELFF. As DNA, the CDR3 is TGTGCCAGCAGCTTAGGGGAGACCGGGGAGCTGTTTTTT. The chain uses TRBV7-2 and TRBJ2-2; TRBD2 is a possible D gene (5 bases). Trimming stripped 1 base from V and 5 bases from J, with 5 bases between. The CDR3 runs 13 residues. CDR1 and CDR2 (germline): SGHTA, FQGNSA.

This clonotype was observed a handful of times. The chain links TRBV4-1 to TRBJ1-4; tentative D call: TRBD1 (5 bases). CDR1 is MGHRA, CDR2 YSYEKL, per germline. The CDR3 extends over 17 amino acids. Trimming removed 3 bases from V and 0 bases from J, with 14 bases in between. CDR3 nucleotides: TGCGCCAGCAGCCAGGTCCCCACAGGAGCAACTAATGAAAAACTGTTTTTT. Its translation is CASSQVPTGATNEKLFF.

This clonotype came up a few times. A read error may explain this, as a much larger clone is one base away. The chain has TRBV6-2 or TRBV6-3 and TRBJ2-3; 9 nucleotides match TRBD2. The germline V gene encodes CDR1 MNHEY and CDR2 SVGEGT. CDR3 length: 16 amino acids. The CDR3 protein is CASSYGAGTSTDMQYF. CDR3 coding DNA: TGTGCCAGCAGTTACGGAGCGGGGACTAGCACAGATATGCAGTATTTT.

This clonotype was found many times. This sequence joins TRBV11-2 and TRBJ1-1; no reliable D call. V lost 0 bases and J 4 bases, leaving 6 bases between the germline ends. The CDR3 spans 13 residues. Germline CDR1 SGHAT, CDR2 FQNNGV. CDR3 sequence reads: CASSLEGSTEAFF. The DNA of the CDR3 is TGTGCCAGCAGCTTAGAAGGGTCCACTGAAGCTTTCTTT.

This chain uses TRBV6-1 with TRBJ2-7, with a possible D match to TRBD1 (5 bases). The CDR3 is made up of 14 amino acids. V was cut by 6 bases and J by 0 bases, with 12 bases left in between. CDR1 MNHNS and CDR2 SASEGT come from the germline V gene. The CDR3 protein is CASSNWQGSYEQYF. In nucleotides, the CDR3 is TGTGCCAGCAGCAACTGGCAGGGCTCCTACGAGCAGTACTTC.

For this clonotype: With a much larger clone just one base away, this may be a read error. The V call is TRBV6-1, the J call TRBJ2-1; D not resolved. Deletions cut 6 bases from V and 7 bases from J, with 10 bases between. The CDR3 runs to 12 residues. Looked up from germline, CDR1 is MNHNS and CDR2 is SASEGT. The DNA for the CDR3 is TGTGCCAGCAGAGACGCGAGGAATGAGCAGTTCTTC. Encoded protein: CASRDARNEQFF.

This clonotype was seen repeatedly, ten times or more. The CDR3, as DNA: TGCAGTGCTAAGGGGGGGGACACAGATACGCAGTATTTT. It specifies CSAKGGDTDTQYF. This chain joins TRBV20-1 and TRBJ2-3; a weak D match, TRBD2 (7 bases). V lost 4 bases and J 2 bases, leaving 10 bases between the germline ends. The CDR3 spans 13 residues. Looked up from germline, CDR1 is DFQATT and CDR2 is SNEGSKA (reference sequence).

The sample holds many counts of this clonotype. Sequence at one end of the junction differs from germline and may be a read error. The V and J genes are TRBV5-1 and TRBJ1-1; TRBD1 aligns across 9 bases. Germline V gene sequence: CDR1 SGHRS, CDR2 YFSETQ. CDR3 length: 14 residues. CDR3 sequence: CASSSTGGYSEAFF. DNA of the CDR3: TGTGCCAGCAGCTCAACAGGGGGCTACTCTGAAGCTTTCTTT.

This clonotype has only a few counts. The J gene is TRBJ1-3, the V gene TRBV19; no reliable D call. The germline CDR1 and CDR2 sequences are LNHDA and SQIVND (reference sequence). Between the trimmed V and J ends, which lost 10 bases and 0 bases, there was a span of 13 bases. The CDR3 contains 14 residues. CDR3 region: CATQSPGSGNTIYF. Written as DNA, the CDR3 is TGTGCCACCCAAAGCCCAGGCTCTGGAAACACCATATATTTT.

In this sample, this clonotype turned up many times. The junction differs from germline at one of its ends, possibly a read error. The chain has TRBV13 and TRBJ2-7, with D perhaps matching TRBD1 or TRBD2 (6 bases each). The CDR3 extends over 13 amino acids. The germline gives CDR1 PRHDT, CDR2 FYEKMQ (reference sequence). The CDR3 region is CASSLDRGPNPLF. In nucleotides, the CDR3 is TGTGCCAGCAGCTTAGATCGGGGGCCCAATCCCCTCTTC.

CDR3 nucleotide sequence: TGTGCCAGCAGTTACCCGGCTCAGCCCCAGCATTTT. Protein product: CASSYPAQPQHF. The J gene is TRBJ1-5, the V gene TRBV6-5, with D unresolved. The CDR3 sequence is 12 residues long. The V gene lost 2 bases and the J gene lost 6 bases, with 5 bases spanning the gap. Germline CDR1 is MNHEY and CDR2 is SVGAGI.

The genes are TRBV7-9 and TRBJ1-2, with D tentatively TRBD1 (5 bases). Germline CDR1 SEHNR, CDR2 FQNEAQ (reference sequence). V shed 5 bases and J shed 2 bases, with 12 bases lying between them. The length of the CDR3 is 14 residues. CDR3 sequence reads: CASSQTDPNYGYTF. The CDR3 DNA sequence: TGTGCCAGCAGCCAGACAGATCCCAACTATGGCTACACCTTC.

This clonotype was counted ten times or more. This sequence joins TRBV11-2 and TRBJ2-5; tentative D call: TRBD1 (5 bases). CDR1 SGHAT and CDR2 FQNNGV come from the germline V gene. This CDR3 has 13 residues. Between the trimmed V and J ends, which lost 3 bases and 7 bases, there was a span of 12 bases. The CDR3 DNA sequence: TGTGCCAGCAGCTTGGACCCGCAGGGGACCCAGTACTTC. Amino acids: CASSLDPQGTQYF. Full variable domain (remainder filled in from reference TRBV11-2 and TRBJ2-5): EAGVAQSPRYKIIEKRQSVAFWCNPISGHATLYWYQQILGQGPKLLIQFQNNGVVDDSQLPKDRFSAERLKGVDSTLKIQPAKLEDSAVYLCASSLDPQGTQYFGPGTRLLVL.

This clonotype was seen repeatedly, ten times or more. The chain combines TRBV5-5 with TRBJ1-3; D remains unclear. Looked up from germline, CDR1 is SGHKS and CDR2 is YYEKEE (reference sequence). The germline V and J ends were trimmed by 5 bases and 0 bases, with 15 bases remaining between them. This CDR3 spans 16 amino acids. The CDR3, as DNA: TGTGCCAGCAGTCTCTCGGCCCGGGCCTCTGGAAACACCATATATTTT. Translation: CASSLSARASGNTIYF.

This clonotype was observed at least ten times. The chain employs TRBV27 and TRBJ1-2; 8 positions match TRBD1. Trimming removed 4 bases from V and 8 bases from J; junction bases left unmatched: 3. CDR1 MNHEY and CDR2 SMNVEV come from the germline V gene (reference sequence). The CDR3 consists of 12 residues. CDR3 region: CASSSDRAGYTF. The CDR3 nucleotides are TGTGCCAGCAGTTCGGACAGGGCCGGCTACACCTTC.

This clonotype appeared many times. CDR3 amino acids: CSARDQGLAGDWQETQYF. The CDR3, as DNA: TGCAGTGCTAGAGACCAGGGACTAGCGGGAGATTGGCAAGAGACCCAGTACTTC. The V and J genes are TRBV20-1 and TRBJ2-5; 14 bases align to TRBD2. This CDR3 comprises 18 residues. V was pared by 0 bases and J by 2 bases, with 8 bases of the junction left unmatched. CDR1 is DFQATT and CDR2 is SNEGSKA in the germline V gene (reference sequence).

This clonotype has a handful of counts. A read error may be the cause here, since a much bigger clone is one base away. The chain has TRBV6-1 and TRBJ2-3; D remains unclear. The CDR3 has 16 residues. CDR1 is MNHNS, CDR2 SASEGT, per germline. Trimming stripped 6 bases from V and 0 bases from J, with 16 bases between. In DNA, the CDR3 is TGTGCCAGCAGGCCTACCGAGACACCTAGCACAGATACGCAGTATTTT. It codes for CASRPTETPSTDTQYF.

This clonotype was picked up many times. The chain is built from TRBV11-3 and TRBJ2-1; 7 nucleotides align to TRBD1. This CDR3 is built from 12 residues. Germline-derived CDR1 and CDR2 are SGHNT and YENEEA. J lost 8 bases, V lost 5 bases, and 3 bases had no gene match. The CDR3 loop is CASSIDRDEQFF. In nucleotides, the CDR3 is TGTGCCAGCAGCATTGACAGGGATGAGCAGTTCTTC. The full variable domain, its missing parts supplied by reference TRBV11-3 and TRBJ2-1, is EAGVVQSPRYKIIEKKQPVAFWCNPISGHNTLYWYLQNLGQGPELLIRYENEEAVDDSQLPKDRFSAERLKGVDSTLKIQPAELGDSAVYLCASSIDRDEQFFGPGTRLTVL.

Many counts were recorded for this clonotype. V usage is TRBV5-1 and J usage is TRBJ2-1; 13 nucleotides agree with TRBD2. The CDR3 has 17 residues. The V gene's germline CDR1 is SGHRS and CDR2 YFSETQ. J lost 8 bases, V lost 2 bases, and 10 bases had no gene match. DNA of the CDR3: TGCGCCAGCAGCTTTAGCACTAGCGGGAGGGCCTGGGATGAGCAGTTCTTC. Translating it yields CASSFSTSGRAWDEQFF.

The chain employs TRBV7-6 and TRBJ2-3; D is possibly TRBD1 or TRBD2 (5 bases each). Germline V lookup: CDR1 SGHVS, CDR2 FNYEAQ. CDR3 length: 14 amino acids. V lost 5 bases and J lost 5, with 14 bases in between. As DNA, the CDR3 is TGTGCCAGCAGCCCCGCCGGGGCGGGAGATACGCAGTATTTT. Translated, it gives CASSPAGAGDTQYF. Using reference TRBV7-6 and TRBJ2-3 for the parts outside the CDR3, the full variable domain is GAGVSQSPRYKVTKRGQDVALRCDPISGHVSLYWYRQALGQGPEFLTYFNYEAQQDKSGLPNDRFSAERPEGSISTLTIQRTEQRDSAMYRCASSPAGAGDTQYFGPGTRLTVL.

This clonotype was seen ten or more times. The rearrangement uses TRBV15 and TRBJ1-4; D call uncertain. The CDR3 loop spans 15 amino acids. Trimming shortened V by 3 bases and J by 7 bases, and 15 bases separated the two germline ends. Germline CDR1 reads LNHNV; CDR2 reads YYDKDF (reference sequence). The CDR3 loop reads CATSREALPGEKLFF. For the CDR3, the DNA is TGTGCCACCAGCAGGGAGGCCCTTCCAGGTGAAAAACTGTTTTTT.

This clonotype was counted ten times or more. In nucleotides, the CDR3 is TGCGCCAGCAGCGGCATGGGGGTAAACTCCTACGAGCAGTACTTC. Residues: CASSGMGVNSYEQYF. The V and J genes are TRBV5-1 and TRBJ2-7; D tentatively fits TRBD1 or TRBD2 (5 bases each). The germline V gene has CDR1 SGHRS and CDR2 YFSETQ. This CDR3 has 15 residues. The germline V and J ends were trimmed by 4 bases and 0 bases, with 14 bases remaining between them.

The chain uses TRBV12-5 and TRBJ1-3; 7 nucleotides agree with TRBD1. The CDR3 length is 13 residues. The V gene's germline CDR1 is LGHNT and CDR2 FRNRAP. V was pared by 6 bases and J by 9 bases, with 8 bases of the junction left unmatched. The CDR3 coding sequence is TGTGCTAGTGGCCGAAGCCCAGGGGGCACCATATATTTT. Translated: CASGRSPGGTIYF.

This clonotype was seen many times. The CDR3 DNA sequence: TGCGCCAGCAGCGATGGGGACAGGGTACTCGAGCAGTACTTC. Its protein product is CASSDGDRVLEQYF. The chain has TRBV5-1 and TRBJ2-7; 9 nucleotides match TRBD1. This CDR3 contains 14 residues. Germline CDR1 and CDR2: SGHRS and YFSETQ. J was trimmed by 6 bases and V by 4 bases; bases with no gene match: 8.